This T cell receptor beta chain comes out of a study of T-cell reconstitution after alpha-beta-depleted transplantation in children. This sample's TCRbeta library carried unique molecular identifier barcodes. TCRdb re-derived calls from the PCR reads in MiXCR, one entry per CDR3 protein. The sample lists more than 85,000 distinct CDR3 sequences, approximately 10% occurring once. In this sample, this clonotype turned up many times. The sample consisted of PBMCs from the stem cell graft donor, taken from the stem cell graft. The receptor comes from a human donor who donated a stem cell graft to a child with acute lymphoblastic leukemia.

The CDR3 sequence is CASSPVGSPGNTIYF. The CDR3 DNA reads as TGTGCCAGCTCACCAGTGGGATCACCCGGAAACACCATATATTTT. The gene calls are TRBV18 and TRBJ1-3; D unresolved. Looked up from germline, CDR1 is KGHSH and CDR2 is LQKENI. The CDR3 has 15 residues. V was cut by 2 bases and J by 4 bases, with 12 bases left in between.